The clone carrying this T cell receptor (beta chain) was seen a handful of times. The antigen is not known. Researchers used 5'RACE with constant-segment primers to make TCR alpha and TCR beta cDNA libraries that carry sample barcodes and UMIs. TCRdb reprocessed the 5' RACE reads with MiXCR, giving one entry per CDR3 protein. The sample contains approximately 500,000 distinct CDR3 sequences, around 27% of which appear only once. From germline, CDR1 is SGHVS and CDR2 FNYEAQ. This CDR3 is built from 15 residues. V gave up 4 bases and J gave up 3 bases, with 15 bases separating them. The data are from a study of T-cell memory formation after mild COVID-19. Study at large: Largely donor-specific TCR clusters were found. Findings and caveats of the study: SARS-CoV-2 specificity was not confirmed for second-wave clones peaking on day 37. The appearance of some responding clones in pre-infection memory suggested that cross-reactive memory joined.

The receptor's source is an adult woman who had mild COVID-19 (a few samples of this study predate the infection). Cell type and time point are not known. Input material: PBMCs or a T cell subset sorted from them (not recorded which). V is TRBV7-6 and J is TRBJ1-1, with a tentative D call TRBD1 (6 bases). The CDR3 DNA follows: TGTGCCAGCAGCTCCTCCGACAGGCTCGACACTGAAGCTTTCTTT. Protein product: CASSSSDRLDTEAFF.